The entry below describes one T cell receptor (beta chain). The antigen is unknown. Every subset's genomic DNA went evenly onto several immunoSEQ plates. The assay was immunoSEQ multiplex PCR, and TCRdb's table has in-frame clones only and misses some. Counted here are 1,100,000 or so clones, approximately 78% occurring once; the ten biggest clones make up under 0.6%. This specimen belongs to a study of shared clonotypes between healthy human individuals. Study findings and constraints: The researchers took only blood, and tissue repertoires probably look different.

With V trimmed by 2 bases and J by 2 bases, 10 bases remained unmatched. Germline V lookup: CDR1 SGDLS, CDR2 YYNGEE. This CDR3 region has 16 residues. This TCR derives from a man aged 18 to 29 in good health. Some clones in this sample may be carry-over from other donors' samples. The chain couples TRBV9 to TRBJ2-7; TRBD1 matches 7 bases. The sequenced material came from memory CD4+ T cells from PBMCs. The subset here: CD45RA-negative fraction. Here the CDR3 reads CASSVGQAPKTYEQYF. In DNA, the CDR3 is TGTGCCAGCAGCGTTGGACAGGCACCTAAGACCTACGAGCAGTACTTC. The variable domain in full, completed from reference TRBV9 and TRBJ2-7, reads DSGVTQTPKHLITATGQRVTLRCSPRSGDLSVYWYQQSLDQGLQFLIQYYNGEERAKGNILERFSAQQFPDLHSELNLSSLELGDSALYFCASSVGQAPKTYEQYFGPGTRLTVT.